This TCR beta chain derives from a study of tumor-infiltrating lymphocytes in primary liver carcinoma. Whole-study results and caveats: Tumors and blood were compared for top-250-clone fraction, and tumors had the significantly higher value (p = 0.039). Only about 7-25% of top clones were detected in each of the five tumor regions.

In regard to this clonotype: Its antigen is unidentified.

Extraction of RNA together with DNA used about 17-30 mg of unsorted bulk tissue. Every patient in the cohort had a primary liver carcinoma. That carcinoma was treated by surgical resection. Making TCR beta cDNA involved approximately 510 ng total RNA and a constant-region primer. Three nested multiplex PCR rounds of slightly modified ARM-PCR generated TCR beta libraries. TRBV1-TRBV30 forward primers paired with a C-beta reverse primer drove the first two PCR rounds, roughly 9 cycles each. TCRdb reanalysed the multiplex PCR reads using MiXCR and keeps one entry per CDR3 protein. The profile shows under 200,000 distinct CDR3 sequences, roughly 80% of them singletons. CDR3 size: 16 residues. CDR1 and CDR2 (germline): MNHEY, SVGEGT. Trimming pared 2 bases from V and 5 bases from J, leaving 18 bases between.

V usage is TRBV6-2 or TRBV6-3 and J usage is TRBJ2-5; a weak D match, TRBD1 (5 bases). The specimen was tumor tissue from primary liver carcinoma. The clonotype was recovered from a man aged 35-49 years with primary liver carcinoma and hepatitis B virus infection. The CDR3 nucleotides are TGTGCCAGCAGTTACCCACCGTGGGGCGTCCATGAGACCCAGTACTTC. Its protein product is CASSYPPWGVHETQYF.